A single sample gave rise to the 12 T cell receptor beta chains below, sequenced in a study of blood T cells in healthy people across ages. Combining a sample-barcoded 5' primer with a J-beta primer mix, a second PCR ran for about 6 to 12 cycles. TCRdb ran MiXCR on the 5' RACE reads and lists one entry per CDR3 protein. In the table there are about 730,000 distinct CDR3 sequences, about 42% of which are singletons. The sample comprised blood. All receptors come from a woman aged 60-75 years in good health.

The chain links TRBV12-5 to TRBJ2-3; 9 bases are shared with TRBD2. With V trimmed by 6 bases and J by 2 bases, 9 bases remained unmatched. Germline CDR1 LGHNT, CDR2 FRNRAP. The CDR3 covers 16 residues. The CDR3 nucleotides read TGTGCTAGTGGACTTGGACTAGCGCAGTTCACAGATACGCAGTATTTT. It translates to CASGLGLAQFTDTQYF.

V usage is TRBV18 and J usage is TRBJ2-7, with no clear D. The CDR3 length is 13 residues. Germline CDR1 is KGHSH and CDR2 is LQKENI. Trimming pared 5 bases from V and 4 bases from J, leaving 12 bases between. DNA of the CDR3: TGTGCCAGCTCAAGGACGGCATTTTACGAGCAGTACTTC. Amino acid sequence: CASSRTAFYEQYF. Full variable domain (rest looked up from reference TRBV18 and TRBJ2-7): NAGVMQNPRHLVRRRGQEARLRCSPMKGHSHVYWYRQLPEEGLKFMVYLQKENIIDESGMPKERFSAEFPKEGPSILRIQQVVRGDSAAYFCASSRTAFYEQYFGPGTRLTVT.

This clonotype has more than one count but fewer than ten. The chain couples TRBV6-1 to TRBJ2-3, with D perhaps being TRBD1 or TRBD2 (5 bases each). Trimming pared 3 bases from V and 1 base from J, leaving 14 bases between. The CDR3 consists of 16 residues. CDR1 MNHNS and CDR2 SASEGT come from the germline V gene. CDR3 region: CASSDPDGARTDTQYF. CDR3 in DNA: TGTGCCAGCAGTGACCCAGACGGGGCCCGCACAGATACGCAGTATTTT.

This sequence joins TRBV12-3 or TRBV12-4 and TRBJ1-6; TRBD1 matches 8 bases. V was pared by 5 bases and J by 9 bases, with 6 bases of the junction left unmatched. The CDR3 runs to 14 residues. The CDR3 DNA is TGTGCCAGCAGTGTCGGACAGGGAGTTTCACCCCTCCACTTT. Translation gives CASSVGQGVSPLHF.

A note on this clonotype: This clone may be a read error of a much larger clone one base away. This sequence joins TRBV9 and TRBJ2-1; possible D gene TRBD2, 5 bases. Deletions cut 0 bases from V and 8 bases from J, with 15 bases between. CDR3 length equals 15 residues. Germline V gene data show CDR1 as SGDLS and CDR2 as YYNGEE. CDR3 sequence (DNA): TGTGCCAGCAGCGTAGGGAGAGCCGCGAGGGATGAGCAGTTCTTC. Protein: CASSVGRAARDEQFF.

The gene calls are TRBV3-1 and TRBJ2-5; no definite D call. TRBJ2-7 explains the end of the DNA better; the J call may be wrong. Germline V CDR1 and CDR2: LGHDT, YNNKEL (reference sequence). CDR3 length: 15 amino acids. This CDR3 is CASSQVSALAYEQYF. The CDR3 DNA is TGTGCCAGCAGCCAAGTGAGCGCGCTAGCCTACGAGCAGTACTTC.

The V gene is TRBV12-3 or TRBV12-4, the J gene TRBJ2-4, with TRBD1 identical over 9 bases. The J call is in doubt because the DNA end fits TRBJ2-7 better. This CDR3 is built from 14 residues. The CDR3 DNA sequence: TGTGCCAGCAGGATCCCGGGACAGGGCCACGAGCAGTACTTC. Translating it yields CASRIPGQGHEQYF.

A word on this clonotype: Relative to the germline gene, one junction end is altered; a read error may explain this. The chain links TRBV2 to TRBJ1-5; a weak D match, TRBD1 (5 bases). There are 14 residues in the CDR3. Germline CDR1 SNHLY, CDR2 FYNNEI. The CDR3 DNA sequence: TGTGCCAGCACACGACAGAATAGCGATCAGCCCCAGCATTTT. It is translated as CASTRQNSDQPQHF.

This clonotype showed up just a few times. The chain has TRBV3-1 and TRBJ2-3; 8 bases agree with TRBD2. With 4 bases clipped from V and 2 bases from J, the junction kept 8 bases outside the gene matches. Germline CDR1 and CDR2: LGHDT and YNNKEL (reference sequence). The CDR3 length is 16 residues. CDR3 nucleotide sequence: TGTGCCAGCAGCCTCATCGGGGGGGGCGCCACAGATACGCAGTATTTT. This gives the protein CASSLIGGGATDTQYF.

The chain joins TRBV6-2 or TRBV6-3 to TRBJ2-5; D gene uncertain. Germline V lookup: CDR1 MNHEY, CDR2 SVGEGT. The V and J ends lost 6 bases and 4 bases respectively, with 12 bases between them. The CDR3 runs 13 residues. The DNA for the CDR3 is TGTGCCAGCAGCATCCGGGCTGGAGAGACCCAGTACTTC. It is translated as CASSIRAGETQYF.

This chain links TRBV7-9 with TRBJ1-4; D not certain. Germline V CDR1 and CDR2: SEHNR, FQNEAQ (reference sequence). V lost 1 base and J 2 bases, leaving 8 bases between the germline ends. The CDR3 runs to 15 residues. In nucleotides, the CDR3 is TGTGCCAGCAGCTTAGACGAGTTGACTAATGAAAAACTGTTTTTT. Translated: CASSLDELTNEKLFF. Filled out from reference TRBV7-9 and TRBJ1-4, the complete variable domain reads DTGVSQNPRHKITKRGQNVTFRCDPISEHNRLYWYRQTLGQGPEFLTYFQNEAQLEKSRLLSDRFSAERPKGSFSTLEIQRTEQGDSAMYLCASSLDELTNEKLFFGSGTQLSVL.

This rearrangement joins TRBV18 to TRBJ1-2; maybe TRBD1 (6 bases). Trimming removed 3 bases from V and 3 bases from J, with 14 bases in between. Looked up from germline, CDR1 is KGHSH and CDR2 is LQKENI. This CDR3 contains 15 residues. CDR3 coding DNA: TGTGCCAGCTCACCGGGGGGCCAATGGGACTATGGCTACACCTTC. Its protein is CASSPGGQWDYGYTF.